This T cell receptor beta chain appears in the sequencing data of a study of T cell responses to AZD1222 COVID-19 vaccine. Germline V gene lookup returns CDR1 MDHEN and CDR2 SYDVKM. V was shortened by 6 bases and J by 4 bases, with 3 bases between the two germline ends. CDR3 length: 10 residues. A word on this clone: Its antigen remains unidentified.

The table came from immunoSEQ multiplex PCR; TCRdb's copy has only in-frame clones and leaves some out. The data contain 120,000 to 150,000 clones, around nine tenths of them singletons. Study outcomes and limitations: Dominant CD4 TCR responses targeted spike regions 160-218 and 743-854. The donor cohort was predominantly white British with a female majority, and clonal diversity may have been underestimated.

Sequencing was performed on peripheral blood, taken on day 0 of MenACWY control vaccination. The chain is built from TRBV28 and TRBJ1-2; D gene ambiguous. The sequence derives from an adult in good health. This CDR3 is CASRSYGYTF. The CDR3 DNA reads TGTGCCAGCAGGTCCTATGGCTACACCTTC.